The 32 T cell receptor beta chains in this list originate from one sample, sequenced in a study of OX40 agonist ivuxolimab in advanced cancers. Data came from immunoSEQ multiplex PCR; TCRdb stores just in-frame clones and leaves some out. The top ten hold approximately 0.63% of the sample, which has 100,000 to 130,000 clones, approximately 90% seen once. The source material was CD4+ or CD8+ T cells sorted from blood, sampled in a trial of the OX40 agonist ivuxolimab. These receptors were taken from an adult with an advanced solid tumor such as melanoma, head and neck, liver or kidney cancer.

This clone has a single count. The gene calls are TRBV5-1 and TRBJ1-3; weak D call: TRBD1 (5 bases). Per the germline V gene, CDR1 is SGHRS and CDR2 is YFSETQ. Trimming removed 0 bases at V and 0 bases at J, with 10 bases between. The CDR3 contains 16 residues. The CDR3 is CASSLAGVGSGNTIYF. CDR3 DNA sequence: TGCGCCAGCAGCTTGGCGGGGGTCGGCTCTGGAAACACCATATATTTT.

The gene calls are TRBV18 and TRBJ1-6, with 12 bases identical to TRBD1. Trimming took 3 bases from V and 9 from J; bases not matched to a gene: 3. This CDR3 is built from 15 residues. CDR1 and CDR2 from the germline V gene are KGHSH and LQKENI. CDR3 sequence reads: CASSPGTGGGSPLHF. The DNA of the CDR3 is TGTGCCAGCTCACCCGGGACAGGGGGCGGTTCACCCCTCCACTTT.

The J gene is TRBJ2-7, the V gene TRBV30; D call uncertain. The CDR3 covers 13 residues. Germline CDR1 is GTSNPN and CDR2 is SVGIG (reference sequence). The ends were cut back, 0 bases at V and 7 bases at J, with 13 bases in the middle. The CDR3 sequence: CAWSVLRRWEQYF. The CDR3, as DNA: TGTGCCTGGAGTGTATTGCGGCGGTGGGAGCAGTACTTC.

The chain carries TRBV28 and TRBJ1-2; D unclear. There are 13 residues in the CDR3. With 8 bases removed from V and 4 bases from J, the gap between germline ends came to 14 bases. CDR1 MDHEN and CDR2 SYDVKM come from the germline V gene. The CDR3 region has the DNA TGTGCCAGCGGGTTCCTCGGTACCTATGGCTACACCTTC. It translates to CASGFLGTYGYTF.

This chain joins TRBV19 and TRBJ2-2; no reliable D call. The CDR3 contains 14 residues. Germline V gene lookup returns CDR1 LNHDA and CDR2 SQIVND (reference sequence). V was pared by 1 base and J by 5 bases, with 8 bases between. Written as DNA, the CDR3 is TGTGCCAGTAGTATAGGGCAGTCTACCGGGGAGCTGTTTTTT. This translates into CASSIGQSTGELFF.

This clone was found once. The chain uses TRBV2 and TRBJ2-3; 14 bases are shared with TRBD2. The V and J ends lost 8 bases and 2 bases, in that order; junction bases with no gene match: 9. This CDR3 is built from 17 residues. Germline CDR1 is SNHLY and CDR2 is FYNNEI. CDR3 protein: CASRIGTSGGYTDTQYF. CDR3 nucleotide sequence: TGTGCCAGCCGAATCGGGACTAGCGGGGGATACACAGATACGCAGTATTTT.

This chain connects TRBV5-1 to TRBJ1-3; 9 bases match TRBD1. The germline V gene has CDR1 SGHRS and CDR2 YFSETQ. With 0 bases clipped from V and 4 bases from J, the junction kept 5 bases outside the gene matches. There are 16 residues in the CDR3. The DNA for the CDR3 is TGCGCCAGCAGCTTGGCCGGGACAGGGCACGGAAACACCATATATTTT. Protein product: CASSLAGTGHGNTIYF.

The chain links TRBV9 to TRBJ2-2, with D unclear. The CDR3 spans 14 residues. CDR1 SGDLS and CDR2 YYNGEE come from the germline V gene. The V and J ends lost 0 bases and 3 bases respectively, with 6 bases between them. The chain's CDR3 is CASSVVADTGELFF. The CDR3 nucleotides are TGTGCCAGCAGCGTAGTGGCAGACACCGGGGAGCTGTTTTTT.

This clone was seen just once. Written as DNA, the CDR3 is TGTGCCAGCAGCCGCCTTCCGGCGGATTATAATTCACCCCTCCACTTT. Translating gives CASSRLPADYNSPLHF. The chain employs TRBV27 and TRBJ1-6; D remains unclear. There are 16 residues in the CDR3. V lost 6 bases to trimming and J lost 4 bases, with 16 bases between them. From germline, CDR1 is MNHEY and CDR2 SMNVEV (reference sequence).

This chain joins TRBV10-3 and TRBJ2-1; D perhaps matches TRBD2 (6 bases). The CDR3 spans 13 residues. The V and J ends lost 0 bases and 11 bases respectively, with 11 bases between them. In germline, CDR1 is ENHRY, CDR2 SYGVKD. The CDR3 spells CAISESGGSKQFF. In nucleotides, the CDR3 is TGTGCCATCAGTGAGTCAGGAGGGAGTAAGCAGTTCTTC.

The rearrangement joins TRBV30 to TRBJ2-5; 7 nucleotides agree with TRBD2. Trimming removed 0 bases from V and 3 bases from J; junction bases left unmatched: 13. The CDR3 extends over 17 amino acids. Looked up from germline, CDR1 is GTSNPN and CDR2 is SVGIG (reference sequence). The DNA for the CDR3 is TGTGCCTGGAGTGTTTGGGGGAGGGGTGGAGGAGAAGAGACCCAGTACTTC. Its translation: CAWSVWGRGGGEETQYF.

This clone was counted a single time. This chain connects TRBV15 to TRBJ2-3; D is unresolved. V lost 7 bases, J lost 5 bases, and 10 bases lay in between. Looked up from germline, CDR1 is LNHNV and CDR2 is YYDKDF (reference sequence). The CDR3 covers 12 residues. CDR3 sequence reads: CATNDVGDTQYF. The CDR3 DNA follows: TGTGCCACCAACGATGTCGGAGATACGCAGTATTTT.

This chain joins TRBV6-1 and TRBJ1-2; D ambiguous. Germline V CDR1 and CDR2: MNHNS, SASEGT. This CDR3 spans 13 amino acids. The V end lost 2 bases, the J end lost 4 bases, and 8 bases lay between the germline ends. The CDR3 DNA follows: TGTGCCAGCAGTGAACAGGAGGGCTATGGCTACACCTTC. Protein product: CASSEQEGYGYTF.

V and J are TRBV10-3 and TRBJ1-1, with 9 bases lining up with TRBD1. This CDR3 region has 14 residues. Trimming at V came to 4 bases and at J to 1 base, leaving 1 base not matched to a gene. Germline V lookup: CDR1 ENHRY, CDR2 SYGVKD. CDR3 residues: CAISGGQGNTEAFF. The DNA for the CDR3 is TGTGCCATCAGTGGGGGACAGGGGAACACTGAAGCTTTCTTT.

This CDR3 is CASSEDRTATQYF. The DNA of the CDR3 is TGTGCCAGCAGTGAGGACAGGACGGCTACGCAGTATTTT. V is TRBV2 and J is TRBJ2-3; TRBD1 agrees at 7 bases. This CDR3 region has 13 residues. Trimming removed 3 bases from V and 8 bases from J; junction bases left unmatched: 5. The V gene's germline CDR1 is SNHLY and CDR2 FYNNEI.

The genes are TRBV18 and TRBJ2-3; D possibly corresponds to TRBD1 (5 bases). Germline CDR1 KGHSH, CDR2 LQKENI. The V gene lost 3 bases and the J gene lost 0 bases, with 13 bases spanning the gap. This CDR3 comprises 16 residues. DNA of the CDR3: TGTGCCAGCTCACCGCCGACAGCATCAAGCACAGATACGCAGTATTTT. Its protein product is CASSPPTASSTDTQYF.

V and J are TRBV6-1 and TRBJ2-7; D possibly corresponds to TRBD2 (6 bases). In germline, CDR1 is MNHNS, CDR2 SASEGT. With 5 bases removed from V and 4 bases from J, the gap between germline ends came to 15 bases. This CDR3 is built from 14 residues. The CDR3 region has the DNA TGTGCCAGCAGTTCCAGGACTGGGACTTACGAGCAGTACTTC. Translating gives CASSSRTGTYEQYF.

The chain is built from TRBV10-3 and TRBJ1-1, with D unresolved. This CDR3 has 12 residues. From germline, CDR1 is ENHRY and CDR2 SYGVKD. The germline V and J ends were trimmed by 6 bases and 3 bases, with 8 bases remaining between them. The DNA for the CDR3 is TGTGCCATCAGCAGGACTGACACTGAAGCTTTCTTT. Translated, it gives CAISRTDTEAFF.

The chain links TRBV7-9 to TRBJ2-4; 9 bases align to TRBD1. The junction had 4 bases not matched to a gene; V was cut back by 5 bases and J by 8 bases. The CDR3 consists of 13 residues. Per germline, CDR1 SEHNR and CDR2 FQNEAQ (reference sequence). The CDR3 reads CASSPGQGYIQYF. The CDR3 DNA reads TGTGCCAGCAGCCCGGGACAGGGTTACATTCAGTACTTC.

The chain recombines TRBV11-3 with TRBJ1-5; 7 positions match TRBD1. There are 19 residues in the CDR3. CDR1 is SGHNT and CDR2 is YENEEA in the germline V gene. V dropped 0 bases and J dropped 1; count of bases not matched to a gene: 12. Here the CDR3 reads CASSLDNKKGGLSNQPQHF. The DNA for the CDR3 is TGTGCCAGCAGCTTAGACAACAAAAAAGGGGGCCTAAGCAATCAGCCCCAGCATTTT.

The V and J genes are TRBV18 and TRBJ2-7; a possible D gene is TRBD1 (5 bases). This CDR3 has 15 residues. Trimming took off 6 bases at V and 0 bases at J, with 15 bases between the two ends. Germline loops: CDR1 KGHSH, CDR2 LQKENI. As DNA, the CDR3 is TGTGCCAGCTCGATTATGACAGACAGCTCCTACGAGCAGTACTTC. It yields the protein CASSIMTDSSYEQYF.

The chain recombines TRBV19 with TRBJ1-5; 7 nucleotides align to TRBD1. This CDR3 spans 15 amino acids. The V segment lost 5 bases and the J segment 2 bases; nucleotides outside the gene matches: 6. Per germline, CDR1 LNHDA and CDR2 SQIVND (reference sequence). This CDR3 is CASSVGQAGNQPQHF. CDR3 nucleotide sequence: TGTGCCAGTAGTGTTGGACAGGCCGGCAATCAGCCCCAGCATTTT.

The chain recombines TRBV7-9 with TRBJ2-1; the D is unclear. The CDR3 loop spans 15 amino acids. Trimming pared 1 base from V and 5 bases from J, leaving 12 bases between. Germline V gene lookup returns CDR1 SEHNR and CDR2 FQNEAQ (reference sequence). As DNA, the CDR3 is TGTGCCAGCAGCTTAGTTTTACCGGGTAACAATGAGCAGTTCTTC. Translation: CASSLVLPGNNEQFF.

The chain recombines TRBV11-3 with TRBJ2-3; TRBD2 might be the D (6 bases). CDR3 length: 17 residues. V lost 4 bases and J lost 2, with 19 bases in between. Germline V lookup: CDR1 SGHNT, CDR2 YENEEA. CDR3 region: CASSSPVGTQYTDTQYF. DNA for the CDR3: TGTGCCAGCAGCTCACCCGTAGGGACTCAATACACAGATACGCAGTATTTT.

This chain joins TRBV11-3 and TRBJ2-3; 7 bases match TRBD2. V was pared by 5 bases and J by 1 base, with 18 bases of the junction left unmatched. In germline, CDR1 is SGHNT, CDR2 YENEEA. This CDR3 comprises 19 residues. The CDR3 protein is CASSQGPFAAGPRTDTQYF. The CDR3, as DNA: TGTGCCAGCAGCCAAGGTCCCTTTGCAGCGGGACCTCGCACAGATACGCAGTATTTT.

CDR3 loop: CAWRPPTGWSNQPQHF. The CDR3, as DNA: TGTGCCTGGAGACCCCCGACAGGGTGGAGCAATCAGCCCCAGCATTTT. The chain has TRBV30 and TRBJ1-5; TRBD1 matches 7 bases. The junction had 9 bases not matched to a gene; V was cut back by 3 bases and J by 1 base. CDR1 and CDR2 (germline): GTSNPN, SVGIG (reference sequence). This CDR3 is built from 16 residues.

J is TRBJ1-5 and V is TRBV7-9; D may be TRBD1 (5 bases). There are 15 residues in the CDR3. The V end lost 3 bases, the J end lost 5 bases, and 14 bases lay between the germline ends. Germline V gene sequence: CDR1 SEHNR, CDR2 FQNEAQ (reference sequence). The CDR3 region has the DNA TGTGCCAGCAGCTTCGGGGCAGGCACGGATCAGCCCCAGCATTTT. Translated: CASSFGAGTDQPQHF.

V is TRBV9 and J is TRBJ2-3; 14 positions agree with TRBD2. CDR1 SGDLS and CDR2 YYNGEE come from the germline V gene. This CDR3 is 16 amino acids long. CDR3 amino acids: CASGTSGSGYTDTQYF. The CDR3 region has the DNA TGTGCGTCGGGGACTAGCGGGAGCGGATACACAGATACGCAGTATTTT. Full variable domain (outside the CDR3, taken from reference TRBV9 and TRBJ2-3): DSGVTQTPKHLITATGQRVTLRCSPRSGDLSVYWYQQSLDQGLQFLIQYYNGEERAKGNILERFSAQQFPDLHSELNLSSLELGDSALYFCASGTSGSGYTDTQYFGPGTRLTVL.

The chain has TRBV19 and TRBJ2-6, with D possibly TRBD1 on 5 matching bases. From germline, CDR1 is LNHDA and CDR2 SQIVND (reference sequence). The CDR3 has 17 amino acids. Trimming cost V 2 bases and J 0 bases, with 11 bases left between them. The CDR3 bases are TGTGCCAGTAGTATAAGCCCCGACAGCTCTGGGGCCAACGTCCTGACTTTC. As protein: CASSISPDSSGANVLTF.

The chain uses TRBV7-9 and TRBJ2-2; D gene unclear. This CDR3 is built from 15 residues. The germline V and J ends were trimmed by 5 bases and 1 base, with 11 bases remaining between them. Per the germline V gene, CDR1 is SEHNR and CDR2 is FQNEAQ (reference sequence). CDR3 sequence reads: CASSRTNLNTGELFF. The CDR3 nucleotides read TGTGCCAGCAGCCGGACGAATTTGAACACCGGGGAGCTGTTTTTT.

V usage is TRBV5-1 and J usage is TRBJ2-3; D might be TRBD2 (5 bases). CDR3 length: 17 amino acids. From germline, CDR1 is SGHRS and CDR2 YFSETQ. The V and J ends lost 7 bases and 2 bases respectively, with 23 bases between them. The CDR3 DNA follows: TGCGCCAGCTCAAGCCGGGGAACGGCGCTCTACACAGATACGCAGTATTTT. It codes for CASSSRGTALYTDTQYF.

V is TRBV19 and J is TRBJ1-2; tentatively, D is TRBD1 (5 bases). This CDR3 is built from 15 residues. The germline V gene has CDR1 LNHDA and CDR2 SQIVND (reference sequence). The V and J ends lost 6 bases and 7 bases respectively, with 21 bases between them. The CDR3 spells CASSNSGPYTSGYTF. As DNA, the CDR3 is TGTGCCAGTAGCAACTCGGGACCATACACAAGTGGCTACACCTTC.